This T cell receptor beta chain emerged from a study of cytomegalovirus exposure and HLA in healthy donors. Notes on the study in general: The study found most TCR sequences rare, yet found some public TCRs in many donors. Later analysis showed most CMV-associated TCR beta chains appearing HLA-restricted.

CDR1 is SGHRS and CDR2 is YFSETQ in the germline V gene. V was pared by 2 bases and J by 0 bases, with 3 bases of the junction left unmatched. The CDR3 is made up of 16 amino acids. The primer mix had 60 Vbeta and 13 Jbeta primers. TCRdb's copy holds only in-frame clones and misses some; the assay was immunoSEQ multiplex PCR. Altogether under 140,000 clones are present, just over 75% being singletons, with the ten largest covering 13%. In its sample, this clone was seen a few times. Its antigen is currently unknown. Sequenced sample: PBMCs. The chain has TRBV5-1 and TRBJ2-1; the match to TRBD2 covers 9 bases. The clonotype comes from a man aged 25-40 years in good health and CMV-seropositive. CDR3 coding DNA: TGCGCCAGCAGCTTAGCGGGGGGCTCCTCCTACAATGAGCAGTTCTTC. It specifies CASSLAGGSSYNEQFF.